This T cell receptor beta chain was obtained from a study of cytomegalovirus exposure and HLA in healthy donors. The donors comprised healthy bone marrow donors. From germline, CDR1 is MNHNY and CDR2 SVGAGI (reference sequence). V gave up 6 bases and J gave up 7 bases, with 12 bases separating them. This CDR3 contains 12 residues. With 60 Vbeta and 13 Jbeta primers, the PCR was carried out. Measured with immunoSEQ multiplex PCR; TCRdb has only the in-frame clones, and not every one. Of around 170,000 clones listed, more than 75% are singletons. The TCR originated in a woman in her 50s in good health and CMV-seropositive. Sequenced sample: PBMCs. The chain recombines TRBV6-6 with TRBJ1-2, with no clear D. CDR3 bases: TGTGCCAGCAGACCAGCCAGCGGTGGCTACACCTTC. Residues: CASRPASGGYTF.